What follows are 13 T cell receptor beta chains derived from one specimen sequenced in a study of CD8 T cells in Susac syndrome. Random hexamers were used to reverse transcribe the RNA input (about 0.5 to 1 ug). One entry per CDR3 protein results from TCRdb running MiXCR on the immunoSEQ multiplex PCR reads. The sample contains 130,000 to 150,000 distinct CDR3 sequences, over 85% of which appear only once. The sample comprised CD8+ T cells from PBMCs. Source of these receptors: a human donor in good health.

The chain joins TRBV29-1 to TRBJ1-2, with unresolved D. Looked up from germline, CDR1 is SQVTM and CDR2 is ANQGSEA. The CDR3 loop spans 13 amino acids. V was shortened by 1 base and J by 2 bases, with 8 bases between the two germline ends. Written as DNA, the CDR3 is TGCAGCGTTGAAGGCGGACTCAACTATGGCTACACCTTC. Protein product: CSVEGGLNYGYTF.

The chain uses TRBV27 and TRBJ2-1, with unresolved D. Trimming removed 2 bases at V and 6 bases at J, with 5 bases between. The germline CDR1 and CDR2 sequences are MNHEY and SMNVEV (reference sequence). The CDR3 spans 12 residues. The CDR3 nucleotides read TGTGCCAGCAGTTTACCGGGCAATGAGCAGTTCTTC. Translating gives CASSLPGNEQFF.

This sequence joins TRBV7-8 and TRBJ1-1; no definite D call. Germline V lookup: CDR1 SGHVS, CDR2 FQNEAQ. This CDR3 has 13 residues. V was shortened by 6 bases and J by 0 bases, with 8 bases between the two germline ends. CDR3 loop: CASSPSMNTEAFF. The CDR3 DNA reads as TGTGCCAGCAGTCCCTCGATGAACACTGAAGCTTTCTTT.

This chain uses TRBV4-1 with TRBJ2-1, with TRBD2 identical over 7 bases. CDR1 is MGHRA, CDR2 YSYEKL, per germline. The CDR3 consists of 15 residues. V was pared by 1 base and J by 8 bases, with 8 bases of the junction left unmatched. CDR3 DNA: TGCGCCAGCAGCCAAGGGCCCCTGGCGGGAGATGAGCAGTTCTTC. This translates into CASSQGPLAGDEQFF.

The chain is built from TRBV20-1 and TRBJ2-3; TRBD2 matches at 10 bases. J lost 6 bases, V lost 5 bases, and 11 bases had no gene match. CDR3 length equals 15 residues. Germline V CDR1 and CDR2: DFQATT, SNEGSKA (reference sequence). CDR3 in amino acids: CSAPVLAGEGDTQYF. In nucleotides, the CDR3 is TGCAGTGCTCCCGTCCTAGCGGGAGAAGGCGATACGCAGTATTTT.

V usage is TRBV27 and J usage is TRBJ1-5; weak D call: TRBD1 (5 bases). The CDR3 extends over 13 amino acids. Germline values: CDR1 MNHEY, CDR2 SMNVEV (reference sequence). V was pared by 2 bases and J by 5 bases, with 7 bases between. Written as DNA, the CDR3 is TGTGCCAGCAGTTTAGGGACTTATCAGCCCCAGCATTTT. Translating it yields CASSLGTYQPQHF.

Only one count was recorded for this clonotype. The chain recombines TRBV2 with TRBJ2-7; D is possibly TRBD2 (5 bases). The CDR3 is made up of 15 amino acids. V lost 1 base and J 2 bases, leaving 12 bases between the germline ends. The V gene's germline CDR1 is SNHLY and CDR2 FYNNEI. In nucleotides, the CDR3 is TGTGCCAGCAGTGAAGTCAGCGGTTCTCCCTACGAGCAGTACTTC. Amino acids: CASSEVSGSPYEQYF.

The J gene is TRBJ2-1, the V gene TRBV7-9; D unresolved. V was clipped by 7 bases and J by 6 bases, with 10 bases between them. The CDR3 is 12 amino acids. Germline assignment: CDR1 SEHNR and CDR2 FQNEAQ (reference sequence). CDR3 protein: CASNEGVNEQFF. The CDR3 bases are TGTGCCAGCAATGAAGGAGTCAATGAGCAGTTCTTC. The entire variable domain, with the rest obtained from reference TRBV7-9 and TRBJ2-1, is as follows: DTGVSQNPRHKITKRGQNVTFRCDPISEHNRLYWYRQTLGQGPEFLTYFQNEAQLEKSRLLSDRFSAERPKGSFSTLEIQRTEQGDSAMYLCASNEGVNEQFFGPGTRLTVL.

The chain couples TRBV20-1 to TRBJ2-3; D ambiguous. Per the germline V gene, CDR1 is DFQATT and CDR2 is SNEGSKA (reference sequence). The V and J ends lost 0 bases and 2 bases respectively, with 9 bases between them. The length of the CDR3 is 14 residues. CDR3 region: CSARDSFVTDTQYF. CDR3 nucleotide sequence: TGCAGTGCTAGAGATAGTTTCGTCACAGATACGCAGTATTTT.

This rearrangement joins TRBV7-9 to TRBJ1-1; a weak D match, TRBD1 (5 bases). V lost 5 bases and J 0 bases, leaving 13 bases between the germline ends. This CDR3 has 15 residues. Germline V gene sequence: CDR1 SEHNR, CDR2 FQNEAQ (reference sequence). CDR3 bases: TGTGCCAGCAGCGCCCAGGGTCCAATGAACACTGAAGCTTTCTTT. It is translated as CASSAQGPMNTEAFF.

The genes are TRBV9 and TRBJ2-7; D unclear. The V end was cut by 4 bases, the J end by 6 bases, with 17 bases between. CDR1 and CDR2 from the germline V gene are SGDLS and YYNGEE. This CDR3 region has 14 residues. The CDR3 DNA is TGTGCCAGCAGCCCCTCTCTCGTGGGATCCGAGCAGTACTTC. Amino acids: CASSPSLVGSEQYF. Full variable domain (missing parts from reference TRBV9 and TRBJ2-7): DSGVTQTPKHLITATGQRVTLRCSPRSGDLSVYWYQQSLDQGLQFLIQYYNGEERAKGNILERFSAQQFPDLHSELNLSSLELGDSALYFCASSPSLVGSEQYFGPGTRLTVT.

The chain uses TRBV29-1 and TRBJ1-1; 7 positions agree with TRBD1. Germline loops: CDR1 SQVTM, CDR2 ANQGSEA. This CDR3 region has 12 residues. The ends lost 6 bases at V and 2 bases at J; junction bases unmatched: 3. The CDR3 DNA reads TGCAGCGTGGGGACAGCTAACACTGAAGCTTTCTTT. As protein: CSVGTANTEAFF.

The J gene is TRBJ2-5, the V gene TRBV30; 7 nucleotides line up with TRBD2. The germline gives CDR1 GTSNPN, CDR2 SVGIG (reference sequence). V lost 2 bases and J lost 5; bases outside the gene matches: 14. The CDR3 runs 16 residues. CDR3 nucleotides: TGTGCCTGGAGTTGGGATGCTAGCGGTGTTGTGGAGACCCAGTACTTC. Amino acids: CAWSWDASGVVETQYF.